This T cell receptor (beta chain) is drawn from a study of blood T cell repertoires in COVID-19. V shed 3 bases and J 2 bases; nucleotides not matched to a gene: 4. In germline, CDR1 is SGHNT, CDR2 YYREEE (reference sequence). The CDR3 has 16 residues. Profiling relied on immunoSEQ multiplex PCR, and the TCRdb table lists in-frame clones only, not all of them. The table lists about 140,000 clones, 80% to 90% of them singletons. Sequencing used PBMCs or T cells enriched from blood (not recorded which). The receptor was isolated from a woman between 45 and 60 years old with acute COVID-19. V usage is TRBV5-4 and J usage is TRBJ2-5, with TRBD2 matching over 13 bases. The CDR3 sequence is CASSYRLAGGQETQYF. CDR3 DNA: TGTGCCAGCAGCTATCGACTAGCGGGGGGTCAAGAGACCCAGTACTTC.